This T cell receptor (beta chain) was retrieved from a study of blood T cells in healthy people across ages. Study-wide points: There was a strong correlation between TCR beta diversity and naive T cell percentage. Unsorted PBMC input precluded a conclusive naive versus antigen-experienced comparison. Nothing was known about donor CMV status, and this possibly confounded expanded clonotype changes.

Those donating, healthy Caucasian individuals from Russia, were aged 6 to 90. Then a second PCR, running roughly 6 to 12 cycles, was carried out with a sample-barcoded 5' primer and a J-beta primer mix. MiXCR was run by TCRdb on the 5' RACE reads, yielding one entry per CDR3 protein. The sample records about 1.4 million distinct CDR3 sequences, roughly 59% being singletons. Trimming cost V 4 bases and J 4 bases; bases outside gene matches: 9. The CDR3 contains 15 residues. CDR1 LNHDA and CDR2 SQIVND come from the germline V gene (reference sequence). Turning to this clonotype: Its antigen is as yet unknown.

Sample: blood. The sequence came from a man younger than 35 in good health. The chain employs TRBV19 and TRBJ1-2, with 7 bases matching TRBD1. The CDR3 sequence: CASSTRTGAAYGYTF. DNA of the CDR3: TGTGCCAGTAGTACCCGGACAGGAGCCGCCTATGGCTACACCTTC.